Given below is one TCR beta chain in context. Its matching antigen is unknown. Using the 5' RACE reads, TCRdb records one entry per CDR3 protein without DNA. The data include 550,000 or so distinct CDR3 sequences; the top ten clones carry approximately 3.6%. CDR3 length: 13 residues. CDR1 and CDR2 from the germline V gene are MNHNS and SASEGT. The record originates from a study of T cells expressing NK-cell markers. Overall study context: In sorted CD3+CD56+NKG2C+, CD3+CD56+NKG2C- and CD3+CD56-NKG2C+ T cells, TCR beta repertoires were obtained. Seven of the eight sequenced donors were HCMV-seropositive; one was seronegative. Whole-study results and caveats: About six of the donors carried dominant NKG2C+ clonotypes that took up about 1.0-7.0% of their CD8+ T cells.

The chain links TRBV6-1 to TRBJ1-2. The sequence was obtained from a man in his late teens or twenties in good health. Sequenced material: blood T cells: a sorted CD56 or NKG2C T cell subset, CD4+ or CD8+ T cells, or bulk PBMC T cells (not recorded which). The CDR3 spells CASSPSQKPGYTF.